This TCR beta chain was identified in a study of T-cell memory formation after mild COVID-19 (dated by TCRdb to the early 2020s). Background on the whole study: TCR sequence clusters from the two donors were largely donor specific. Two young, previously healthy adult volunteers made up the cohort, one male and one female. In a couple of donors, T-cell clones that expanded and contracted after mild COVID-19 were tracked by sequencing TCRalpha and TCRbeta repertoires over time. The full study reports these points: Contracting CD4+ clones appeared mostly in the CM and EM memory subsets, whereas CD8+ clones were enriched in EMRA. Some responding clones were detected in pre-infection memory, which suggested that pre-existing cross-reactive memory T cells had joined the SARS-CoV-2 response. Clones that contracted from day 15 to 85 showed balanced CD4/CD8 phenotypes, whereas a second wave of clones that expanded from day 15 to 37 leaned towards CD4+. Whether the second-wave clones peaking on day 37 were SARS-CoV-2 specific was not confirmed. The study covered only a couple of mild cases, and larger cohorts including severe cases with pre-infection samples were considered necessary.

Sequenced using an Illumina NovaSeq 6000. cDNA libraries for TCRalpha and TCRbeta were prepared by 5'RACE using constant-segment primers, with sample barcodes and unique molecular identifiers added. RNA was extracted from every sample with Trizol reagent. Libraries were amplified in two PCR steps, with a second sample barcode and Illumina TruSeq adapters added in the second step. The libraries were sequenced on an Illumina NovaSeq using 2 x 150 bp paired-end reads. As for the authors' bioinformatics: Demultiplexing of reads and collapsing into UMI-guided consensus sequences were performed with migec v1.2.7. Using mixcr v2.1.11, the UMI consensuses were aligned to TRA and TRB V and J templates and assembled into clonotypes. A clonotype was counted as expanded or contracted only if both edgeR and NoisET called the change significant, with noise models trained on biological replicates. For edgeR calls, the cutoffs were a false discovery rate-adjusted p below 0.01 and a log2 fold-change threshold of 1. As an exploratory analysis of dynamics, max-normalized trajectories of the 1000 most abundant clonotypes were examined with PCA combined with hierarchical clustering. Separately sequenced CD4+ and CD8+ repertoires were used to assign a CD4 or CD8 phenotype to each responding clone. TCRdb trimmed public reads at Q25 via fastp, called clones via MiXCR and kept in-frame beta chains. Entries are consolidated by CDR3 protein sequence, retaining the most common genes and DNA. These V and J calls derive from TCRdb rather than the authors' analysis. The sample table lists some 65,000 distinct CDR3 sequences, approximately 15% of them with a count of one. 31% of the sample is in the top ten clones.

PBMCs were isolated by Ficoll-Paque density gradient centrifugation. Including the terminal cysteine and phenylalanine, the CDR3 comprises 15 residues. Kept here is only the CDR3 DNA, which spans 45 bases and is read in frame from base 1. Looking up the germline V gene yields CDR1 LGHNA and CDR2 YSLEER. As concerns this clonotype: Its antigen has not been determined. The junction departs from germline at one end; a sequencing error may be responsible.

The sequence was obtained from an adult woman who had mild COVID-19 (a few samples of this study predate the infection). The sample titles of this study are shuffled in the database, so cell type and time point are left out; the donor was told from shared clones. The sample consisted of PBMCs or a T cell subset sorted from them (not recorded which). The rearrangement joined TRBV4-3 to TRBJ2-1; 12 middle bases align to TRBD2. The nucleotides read TGCGCCAGCAGCCAAGATAAATCTTGGCTAGCGGGAGGGGTCTTC. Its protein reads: CASSQDKSWLAGGVF.